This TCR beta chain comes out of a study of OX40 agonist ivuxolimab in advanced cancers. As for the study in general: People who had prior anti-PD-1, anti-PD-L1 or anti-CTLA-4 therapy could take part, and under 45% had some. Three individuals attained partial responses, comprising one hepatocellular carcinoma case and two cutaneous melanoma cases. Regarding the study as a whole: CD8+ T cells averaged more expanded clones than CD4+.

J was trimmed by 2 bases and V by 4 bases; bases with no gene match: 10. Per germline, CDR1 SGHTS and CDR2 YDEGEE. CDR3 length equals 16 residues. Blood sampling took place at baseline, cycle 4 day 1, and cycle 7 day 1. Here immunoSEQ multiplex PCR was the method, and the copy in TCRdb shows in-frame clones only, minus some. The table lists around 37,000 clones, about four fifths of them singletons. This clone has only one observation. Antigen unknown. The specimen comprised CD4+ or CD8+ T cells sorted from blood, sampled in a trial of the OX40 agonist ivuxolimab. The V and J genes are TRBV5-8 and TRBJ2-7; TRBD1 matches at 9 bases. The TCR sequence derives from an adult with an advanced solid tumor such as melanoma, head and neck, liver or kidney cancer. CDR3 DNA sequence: TGTGCCAGCAGCACGGACAGGGGAGGGACTCCCTACGAGCAGTACTTC. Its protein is CASSTDRGGTPYEQYF.